The clone carrying this T cell receptor beta chain has only a few counts. Its antigen is undetermined. V was pared by 4 bases and J by 0 bases, with 8 bases between. CDR3 length: 14 amino acids. Germline CDR1 SGHRS, CDR2 YFSETQ. This specimen belongs to a study of T cell responses to AZD1222 COVID-19 vaccine. Overall study results and limits: At baseline, just a handful of AZD1222 recipients tested seropositive. CD4 TCRs associated with vaccination spanned spike, dominating at 160-218 and 743-854.

Libraries were prepared by immunoSEQ multiplex PCR; TCRdb keeps only in-frame clonotypes and omits some of them. The sample carries about 150,000 clones, 93% recorded once. The chain combines TRBV5-1 with TRBJ1-3; D gene ambiguous. This TCR came from an adult in good health. Here the sequenced sample was peripheral blood, taken on day 0 of AZD1222 vaccination. As DNA, the CDR3 is TGCGCCAGCAGCACTACGGTCTCTGGAAACACCATATATTTT. Protein product: CASSTTVSGNTIYF.